The 8 T cell receptor beta chains given below trace back to one sample, sequenced in a study of T-cell memory formation after mild COVID-19. TCRdb analysed the 5' RACE reads with MiXCR anew, one entry per CDR3 protein. The sample shows hundreds of thousands of distinct CDR3 sequences, more than 15% of them seen only once. The sequenced material came from PBMCs or a T cell subset sorted from them (not recorded which). These receptors were taken from a man between 18 and 29 years old who had mild COVID-19 (a few samples of this study predate the infection). Cell type and time point are not known.

The rearrangement joins TRBV29-1 to TRBJ1-3; D ambiguous. In germline, CDR1 is SQVTM, CDR2 ANQGSEA. Between the trimmed V and J ends, which lost 5 bases and 1 base, there was a span of 9 bases. This CDR3 has 13 residues. CDR3 residues: CSVLPGSGNTIYF. CDR3 bases: TGCAGCGTTCTTCCGGGTTCTGGAAACACCATATATTTT.

The V and J genes are TRBV28 and TRBJ2-5; D may be TRBD2 (7 bases). In germline, CDR1 is MDHEN, CDR2 SYDVKM. The CDR3 is 13 amino acids. V was pared by 9 bases and J by 4 bases, with 15 bases between. CDR3: CASVTGGSETQYF. DNA of the CDR3: TGTGCCAGTGTGACGGGGGGCTCAGAGACCCAGTACTTC.

The rearrangement joins TRBV12-3 or TRBV12-4 to TRBJ2-3; perhaps TRBD2 as D (6 bases). Trimming removed 3 bases at V and 9 bases at J, with 13 bases between. The CDR3 consists of 13 residues. The CDR3 coding sequence is TGTGCCAGCAGTTTCGGCCTGGGGGGAACGCAGTATTTT. It codes for CASSFGLGGTQYF.

This clonotype has only a few counts. This chain connects TRBV7-9 to TRBJ1-2; D is uncertain. The V end was cut by 5 bases, the J end by 4 bases, with 11 bases between. The CDR3 is 13 amino acids. In germline, CDR1 is SEHNR, CDR2 FQNEAQ (reference sequence). The CDR3 here is CASSAATVYGYTF. For the CDR3, the DNA is TGTGCCAGCAGCGCCGCTACGGTCTATGGCTACACCTTC.

The V and J genes are TRBV5-4 and TRBJ2-2; D may be TRBD1 (6 bases). The CDR3 is 12 residues long. Between the trimmed V and J ends, which lost 4 bases and 11 bases, there was a span of 12 bases. Germline V gene lookup returns CDR1 SGHNT and CDR2 YYREEE (reference sequence). As DNA, the CDR3 is TGTGCCAGCAGCCACAACAGGGTCGAGCTGTTTTTT. Encoded protein: CASSHNRVELFF.

The CDR3 spells CATSDGRAGGWGKLFF. CDR3 DNA sequence: TGTGCCACCAGTGACGGCCGGGCGGGGGGCTGGGGAAAACTGTTTTTT. The gene calls are TRBV24-1 and TRBJ1-4; D might be TRBD1 (6 bases). The CDR3 sequence is 16 residues long. Trimming removed 4 bases at V and 10 bases at J, with 21 bases between. Germline assignment: CDR1 KGHDR and CDR2 SFDVKD.

This chain uses TRBV5-1 with TRBJ2-5; 12 nucleotides agree with TRBD2. Germline-derived CDR1 and CDR2 are SGHRS and YFSETQ. J was trimmed by 4 bases and V by 4 bases; bases with no gene match: 11. The CDR3 sequence is 17 residues long. The CDR3 bases are TGCGCCAGCAGCCGGACTAGCGGGGCCATAGGGGGAGAGACCCAGTACTTC. Protein sequence: CASSRTSGAIGGETQYF.

The rearrangement links TRBV5-1 to TRBJ2-1, with unresolved D. Germline V gene lookup returns CDR1 SGHRS and CDR2 YFSETQ. Trimming removed 2 bases at V and 2 bases at J, with 11 bases between. The CDR3 totals 15 residues. The CDR3 spells CASSLAYGTYNEQFF. In DNA form, the CDR3 reads TGCGCCAGCAGCTTAGCGTATGGGACCTACAATGAGCAGTTCTTC.